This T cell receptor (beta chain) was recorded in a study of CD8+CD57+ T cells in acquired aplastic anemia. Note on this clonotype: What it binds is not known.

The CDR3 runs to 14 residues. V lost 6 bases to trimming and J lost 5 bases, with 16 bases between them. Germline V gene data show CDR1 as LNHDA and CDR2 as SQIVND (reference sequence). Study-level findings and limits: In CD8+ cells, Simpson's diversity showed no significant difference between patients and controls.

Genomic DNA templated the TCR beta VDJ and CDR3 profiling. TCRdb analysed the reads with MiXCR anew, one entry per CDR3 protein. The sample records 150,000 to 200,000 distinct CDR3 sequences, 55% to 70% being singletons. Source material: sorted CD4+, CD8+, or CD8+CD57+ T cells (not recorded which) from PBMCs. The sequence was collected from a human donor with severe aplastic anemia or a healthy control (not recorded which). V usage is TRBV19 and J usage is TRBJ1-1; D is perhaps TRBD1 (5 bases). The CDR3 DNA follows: TGTGCCAGTAGGGGGGGTTTTGGAAAGACTGAAGCTTTCTTT. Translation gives CASRGGFGKTEAFF.